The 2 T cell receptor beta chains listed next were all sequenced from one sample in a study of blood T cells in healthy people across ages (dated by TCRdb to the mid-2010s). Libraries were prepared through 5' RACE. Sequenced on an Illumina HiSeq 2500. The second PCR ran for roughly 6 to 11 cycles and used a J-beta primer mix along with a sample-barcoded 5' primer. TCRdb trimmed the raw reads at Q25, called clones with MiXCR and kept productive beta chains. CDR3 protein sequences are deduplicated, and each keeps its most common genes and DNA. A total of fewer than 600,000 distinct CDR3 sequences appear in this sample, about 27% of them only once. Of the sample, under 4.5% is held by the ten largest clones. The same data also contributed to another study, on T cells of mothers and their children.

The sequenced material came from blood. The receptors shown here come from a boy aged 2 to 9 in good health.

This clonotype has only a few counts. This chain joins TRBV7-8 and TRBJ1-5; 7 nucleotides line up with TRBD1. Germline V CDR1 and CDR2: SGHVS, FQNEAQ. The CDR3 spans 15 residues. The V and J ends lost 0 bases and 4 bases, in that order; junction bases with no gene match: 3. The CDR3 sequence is CASSLAATGNQPQHF. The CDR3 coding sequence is TGTGCCAGCAGCTTAGCCGCGACAGGGAATCAGCCCCAGCATTTT.

CDR3 sequence: CASSQPNRGITEAFF. CDR3 nucleotides: TGCGCCAGCAGCCAACCAAACAGGGGAATAACTGAAGCTTTCTTT. The V and J genes are TRBV4-3 and TRBJ1-1, with TRBD1 matching over 7 bases. J was trimmed by 5 bases and V by 2 bases; bases with no gene match: 8. The CDR3 has 15 residues. Germline-derived CDR1 and CDR2 are LGHNA and YSLEER.